This TCR beta chain emerged from a study of T-cell memory formation after mild COVID-19. Study information: Across donors, TCR clusters were largely donor specific.

Germline V gives CDR1 LGHNA, CDR2 YSLEER. The CDR3 has 19 amino acids. The V and J ends lost 0 bases and 2 bases, in that order; junction bases with no gene match: 9. The authors produced TCR alpha and TCR beta cDNA libraries with sample barcodes and UMIs by 5'RACE using constant-segment primers. TCRdb analysed the 5' RACE reads with MiXCR anew, one entry per CDR3 protein. The sample carries hundreds of thousands of distinct CDR3 sequences, around 17% recorded once. In the case of this clonotype: The antigen remains unidentified.

Study results and limitations: Balance between CD4 and CD8 was seen in clones contracting day 15 to 85, and a CD4+ lean was seen in later expanders. Of the contracting clones, CD4+ ones lay mainly in CM and EM, and CD8+ ones in EMRA.

The sequence was obtained from an adult woman who had mild COVID-19 (a few samples of this study predate the infection). Cell type and time point are not known. The sample comprised PBMCs or a T cell subset sorted from them (not recorded which). This chain joins TRBV4-3 and TRBJ2-2, with 10 bases that match TRBD2. CDR3 sequence reads: CASSQDAPSGRGNTGELFF. The CDR3 coding sequence is TGCGCCAGCAGCCAAGATGCGCCTAGCGGGAGAGGTAACACCGGGGAGCTGTTTTTT.